A selection of T cell receptor beta chains follows, all from one sample in a study of cytomegalovirus exposure and HLA in healthy donors. TCRdb's table, derived via immunoSEQ multiplex PCR, lists solely in-frame clones and lacks some. The table has under 300,000 clones, approximately 86% seen once. The material sequenced was PBMCs. The receptors were gathered from a woman in her 30s in good health and CMV-seropositive. Each CDR3 is given with its conserved first and last residue. D genes are given only for firm matches. The size of a clone is reported for some rows only, either as once, few or many, or as a class for expanded clones.

size,J,D,V,CDR3,DNA
-,TRBJ1-1,-,TRBV7-9,CASSPAGGEAFF,TGTGCCAGCAGCCCAGCTGGCGGCGAAGCTTTCTTT
-,TRBJ2-7,TRBD1,TRBV4-2,CASSQEAWGTGTYEQYF,TGTGCCAGCAGCCAAGAAGCCTGGGGGACAGGGACATACGAGCAGTACTTC
-,TRBJ2-2,TRBD2,TRBV4-1,CASSPIARLAEDTGELFF,TGCGCCAGCAGCCCCATCGCGCGGCTAGCGGAAGACACCGGGGAGCTGTTTTTT
-,TRBJ2-7,TRBD1,TRBV19,CASTGTGGRYEQYF,TGTGCCAGTACGGGGACAGGGGGCCGGTACGAGCAGTACTTC
-,TRBJ1-5,-,TRBV2,CASSEARGTDQPQHF,TGTGCCAGCAGTGAAGCGAGGGGGACGGATCAGCCCCAGCATTTT
few,TRBJ1-2,TRBD1,TRBV19,CASSRTGTTNYGYTF,TGTGCCAGTAGTAGGACAGGAACAACTAACTATGGCTACACCTTC
-,TRBJ1-5,TRBD1,TRBV19,CASSTPGGWEPQHF,TGTGCCAGTAGTACCCCAGGGGGTTGGGAGCCCCAGCATTTT
-,TRBJ2-3,TRBD2,TRBV30,CAWNPSTSGRPDTQYF,TGTGCCTGGAATCCCTCGACTAGCGGGAGACCAGATACGCAGTATTTT
-,TRBJ2-2,-,TRBV11-2,CASSLHVARTNTGELFF,TGTGCCAGCAGCTTACATGTCGCTAGGACGAACACCGGGGAGCTGTTTTTT
once,TRBJ2-3,-,TRBV7-3,CASSLSRTDTQYF,TGTGCCAGCAGCTTGTCTCGCACAGATACGCAGTATTTT
few,TRBJ1-5,-,TRBV4-1,CASSHGRDNNQPQHF,TGCGCCAGCAGCCATGGCCGGGACAACAATCAGCCCCAGCATTTT
-,TRBJ2-7,TRBD2,TRBV10-3,CAIRGTSGSSYEQYF,TGTGCCATCAGGGGGACTAGCGGGAGTTCCTACGAGCAGTACTTC
-,TRBJ2-7,-,TRBV6-5,CASGYREGYEQYF,TGTGCCAGCGGTTACAGGGAGGGCTACGAGCAGTACTTC
-,TRBJ2-7,TRBD2,TRBV11-3,CASSSSGRSFKGYEQYF,TGTGCCAGCAGTTCTAGCGGGAGAAGCTTTAAAGGCTACGAGCAGTACTTC
-,TRBJ1-1,-,TRBV5-1,CASRGENTEAFF,TGCGCCAGCAGAGGGGAGAACACTGAAGCTTTCTTT
-,TRBJ2-5,-,TRBV25-1,CASSGVQGRQETQYF,TGTGCCAGCAGTGGAGTCCAGGGGCGCCAAGAGACCCAGTACTTC
-,TRBJ1-5,-,TRBV29-1,CSVAEGTNDQPQHF,TGCAGCGTTGCCGAGGGAACAAACGATCAGCCCCAGCATTTT